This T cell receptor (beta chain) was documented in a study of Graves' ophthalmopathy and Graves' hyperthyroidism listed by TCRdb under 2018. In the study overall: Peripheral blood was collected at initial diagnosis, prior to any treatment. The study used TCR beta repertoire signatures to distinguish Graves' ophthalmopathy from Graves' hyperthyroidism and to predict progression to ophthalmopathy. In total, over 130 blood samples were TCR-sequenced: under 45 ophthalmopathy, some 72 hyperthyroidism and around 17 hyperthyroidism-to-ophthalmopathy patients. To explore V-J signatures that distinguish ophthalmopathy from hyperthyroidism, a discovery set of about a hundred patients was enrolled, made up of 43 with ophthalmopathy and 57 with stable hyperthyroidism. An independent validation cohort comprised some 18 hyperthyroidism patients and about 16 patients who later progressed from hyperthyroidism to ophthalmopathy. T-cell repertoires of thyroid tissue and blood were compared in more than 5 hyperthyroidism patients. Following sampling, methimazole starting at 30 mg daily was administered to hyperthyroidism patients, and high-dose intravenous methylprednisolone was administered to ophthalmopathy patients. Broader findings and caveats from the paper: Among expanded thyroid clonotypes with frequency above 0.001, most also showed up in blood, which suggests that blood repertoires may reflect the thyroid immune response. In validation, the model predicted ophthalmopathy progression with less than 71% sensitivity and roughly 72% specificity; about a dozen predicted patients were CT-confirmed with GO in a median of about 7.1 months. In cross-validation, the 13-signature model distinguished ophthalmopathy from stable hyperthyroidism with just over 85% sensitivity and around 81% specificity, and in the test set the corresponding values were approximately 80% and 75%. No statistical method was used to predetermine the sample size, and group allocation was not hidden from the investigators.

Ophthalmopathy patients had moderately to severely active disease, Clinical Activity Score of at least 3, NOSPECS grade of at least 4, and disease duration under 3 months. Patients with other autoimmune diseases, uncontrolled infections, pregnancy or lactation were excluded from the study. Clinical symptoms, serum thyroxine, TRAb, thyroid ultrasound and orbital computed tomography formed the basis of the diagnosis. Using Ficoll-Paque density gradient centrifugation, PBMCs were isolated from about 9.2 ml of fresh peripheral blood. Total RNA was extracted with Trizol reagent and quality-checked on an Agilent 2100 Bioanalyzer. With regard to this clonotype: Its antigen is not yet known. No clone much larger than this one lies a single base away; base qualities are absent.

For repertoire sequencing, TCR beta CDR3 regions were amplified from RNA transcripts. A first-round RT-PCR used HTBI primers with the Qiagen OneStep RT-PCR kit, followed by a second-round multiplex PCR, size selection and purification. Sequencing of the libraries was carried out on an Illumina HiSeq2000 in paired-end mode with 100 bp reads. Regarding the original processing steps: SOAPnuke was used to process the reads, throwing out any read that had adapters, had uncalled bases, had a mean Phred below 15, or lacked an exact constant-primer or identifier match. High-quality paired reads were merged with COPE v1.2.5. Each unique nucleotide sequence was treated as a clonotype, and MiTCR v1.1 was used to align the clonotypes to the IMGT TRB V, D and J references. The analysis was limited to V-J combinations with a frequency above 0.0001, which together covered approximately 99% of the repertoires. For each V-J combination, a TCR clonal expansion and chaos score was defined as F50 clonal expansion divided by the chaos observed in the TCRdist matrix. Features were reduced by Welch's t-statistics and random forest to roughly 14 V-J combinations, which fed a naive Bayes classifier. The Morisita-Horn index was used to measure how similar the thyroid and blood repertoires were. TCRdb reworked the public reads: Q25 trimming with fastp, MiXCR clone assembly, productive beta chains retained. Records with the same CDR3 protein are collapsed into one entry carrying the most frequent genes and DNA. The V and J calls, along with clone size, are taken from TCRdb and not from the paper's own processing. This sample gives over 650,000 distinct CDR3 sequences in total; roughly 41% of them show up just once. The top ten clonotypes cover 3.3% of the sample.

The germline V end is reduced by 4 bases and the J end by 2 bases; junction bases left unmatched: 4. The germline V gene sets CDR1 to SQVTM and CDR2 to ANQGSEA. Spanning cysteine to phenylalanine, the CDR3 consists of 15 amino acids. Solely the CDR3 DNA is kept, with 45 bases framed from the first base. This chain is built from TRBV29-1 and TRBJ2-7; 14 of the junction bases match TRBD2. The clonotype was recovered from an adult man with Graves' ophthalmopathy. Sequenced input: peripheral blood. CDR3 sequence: CSVAGLAGEAYEQYF. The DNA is TGCAGCGTTGCGGGACTAGCGGGGGAAGCCTACGAGCAGTACTTC.